These 20 T cell receptor beta chains were all obtained from the same sample, sequenced in a study of radiation and T cells in renal cell carcinoma. Specified time point: baseline pretreatment blood. As to treatment: 15 Gy SBRT to primary tumor, nephrectomy 4 weeks later. The table came from immunoSEQ multiplex PCR; TCRdb's copy has only in-frame clones and leaves some out. The sample records some 150,000 clones, roughly 88% being singletons. The specimen comprised blood, sampled from a patient whose treatment included radiotherapy and nephrectomy. The receptors were sampled from a woman in her fifties or sixties with renal cell carcinoma.

The chain links TRBV7-2 to TRBJ1-3; no clear D. This CDR3 has 16 amino acids. Germline loops: CDR1 SGHTA, CDR2 FQGNSA. V was trimmed by 2 bases and J by 0 bases, leaving 11 bases between them. The CDR3 DNA follows: TGTGCCAGCAGCTTAAGACGTGCGGACTCTGGAAACACCATATATTTT. As protein: CASSLRRADSGNTIYF.

The rearrangement joins TRBV5-1 to TRBJ2-2, with 8 bases aligning to TRBD1. The CDR3 consists of 15 residues. V gave up 4 bases and J gave up 0 bases; unmatched junction bases: 2. Germline loops: CDR1 SGHRS, CDR2 YFSETQ. The CDR3 region has the DNA TGCGCCAGCAGCCCGACAGGGGCGAACACCGGGGAGCTGTTTTTT. It codes for CASSPTGANTGELFF. Full variable domain (rest looked up from reference TRBV5-1 and TRBJ2-2): KAGVTQTPRYLIKTRGQQVTLSCSPISGHRSVSWYQQTPGQGLQFLFEYFSETQRNKGNFPGRFSGRQFSNSRSEMNVSTLELGDSALYLCASSPTGANTGELFFGEGSRLTVL.

This rearrangement joins TRBV5-1 to TRBJ2-2; D may correspond to TRBD1 or TRBD2 (5 bases each). Germline V gives CDR1 SGHRS, CDR2 YFSETQ. This CDR3 has 19 amino acids. With 4 bases removed from V and 5 bases from J, the gap between germline ends came to 27 bases. The CDR3: CASSPGRGTVLRGTGELFF. For the CDR3, the DNA is TGCGCCAGCAGCCCCGGTAGGGGTACCGTTTTGAGGGGTACCGGGGAGCTGTTTTTT.

The chain combines TRBV19 with TRBJ2-3, with a possible D match to TRBD1 (5 bases). The CDR3 is made up of 15 amino acids. Per germline, CDR1 LNHDA and CDR2 SQIVND (reference sequence). V lost 4 bases and J lost 6, with 17 bases in between. For the CDR3, the DNA is TGTGCCAGTAGTAAGGTTCCCGGGTCAGGGGATACGCAGTATTTT. Translated: CASSKVPGSGDTQYF.

This clone was counted once. J is TRBJ2-7 and V is TRBV5-1, with a weak D call TRBD1 (6 bases). The CDR3 sequence is 13 residues long. Germline loops: CDR1 SGHRS, CDR2 YFSETQ. Trimming stripped 5 bases from V and 1 base from J, with 10 bases between. Here the CDR3 DNA reads TGCGCCAGCAGACCTGGACAGTCCTACGAGCAGTACTTC. Protein: CASRPGQSYEQYF.

The chain couples TRBV18 to TRBJ1-4; D gene ambiguous. This CDR3 spans 14 amino acids. CDR1 is KGHSH and CDR2 is LQKENI in the germline V gene. V was trimmed by 6 bases and J by 4 bases, leaving 12 bases between them. The CDR3 region is CASSLEIDNEKLFF. The CDR3, as DNA: TGTGCCAGCTCGCTCGAGATTGATAATGAAAAACTGTTTTTT. The complete variable domain, with remaining parts taken from reference TRBV18 and TRBJ1-4, reads NAGVMQNPRHLVRRRGQEARLRCSPMKGHSHVYWYRQLPEEGLKFMVYLQKENIIDESGMPKERFSAEFPKEGPSILRIQQVVRGDSAAYFCASSLEIDNEKLFFGSGTQLSVL.

The chain combines TRBV4-2 with TRBJ1-5; D ambiguous. V shed 1 base and J shed 5 bases, with 6 bases lying between them. Germline assignment: CDR1 LGHNA and CDR2 YNFKEQ. The CDR3 is 13 amino acids. CDR3 sequence (DNA): TGTGCCAGCAGCCAAGGTCGGGATCAGCCCCAGCATTTT. Its protein product is CASSQGRDQPQHF.

The V gene is TRBV25-1, the J gene TRBJ2-1; 8 bases agree with TRBD2. The CDR3 extends over 17 amino acids. Losses at the gene ends were 3 bases for V and 0 bases for J; bases not matched to a gene: 7. Germline CDR1 MGHDK, CDR2 SYGVNS. CDR3 amino acids: CASSEIPGTSSYNEQFF. The CDR3, as DNA: TGTGCCAGCAGTGAGATTCCCGGGACTAGCTCCTACAATGAGCAGTTCTTC.

As regards this clone: Mismatch with germline at one junction end may stem from a read error. The gene calls are TRBV15 and TRBJ1-2, with 7 bases matching TRBD1. This CDR3 spans 15 amino acids. CDR1 and CDR2 (germline): LNHNV, YYDKDF (reference sequence). The chain's CDR3 is CATSTKSTDRRALYF. The DNA for the CDR3 is TGTGCCACCAGCACAAAATCGACGGACAGGAGGGCCCTTTACTTC.

CDR3 protein: CATSRGRGVQETQYF. The CDR3 DNA follows: TGTGCCACCAGCAGGGGGAGGGGTGTCCAAGAGACCCAGTACTTC. V is TRBV15 and J is TRBJ2-5, with 7 bases aligning to TRBD2. Germline V lookup: CDR1 LNHNV, CDR2 YYDKDF (reference sequence). V lost 3 bases to trimming and J lost 1 base; unmatched junction nucleotides: 5. The CDR3 runs 15 residues.

The sample holds one count of this clone. The chain recombines TRBV19 with TRBJ2-2, with 15 nucleotides matching TRBD2. V lost 4 bases and J lost 0; bases outside the gene matches: 3. This CDR3 has 18 residues. Germline V gene data show CDR1 as LNHDA and CDR2 as SQIVND (reference sequence). CDR3 bases: TGTGCCAGTAGTAGAGGACTAGCGGGGGGGCCGAACACCGGGGAGCTGTTTTTT. The encoded protein is CASSRGLAGGPNTGELFF.

This clone has just one count. This chain links TRBV5-6 with TRBJ2-7; the D is unclear. The V end was cut by 3 bases, the J end by 2 bases, with 6 bases between. CDR1 and CDR2 from the germline V gene are SGHDT and YYEEEE. The length of the CDR3 is 12 residues. CDR3 residues: CASSYSTYEQYF. The CDR3, as DNA: TGTGCCAGCAGCTATTCCACCTACGAGCAGTACTTC.

The V and J genes are TRBV7-3 and TRBJ2-7, with D maybe TRBD1 (6 bases). There are 13 residues in the CDR3. V was cut by 2 bases and J by 4 bases, with 9 bases left in between. CDR1 and CDR2 (germline): SGHTA, FQGTGA. The CDR3 nucleotides read TGTGCCAGCAGCTTAGAACAGGGATACGAGCAGTACTTC. As protein: CASSLEQGYEQYF. The full variable domain, in which reference TRBV7-3 and TRBJ2-7 provide the parts outside the CDR3, is GAGVSQTPSNKVTEKGKYVELRCDPISGHTALYWYRQSLGQGPEFLIYFQGTGAADDSGLPNDRFFAVRPEGSVSTLKIQRTERGDSAVYLCASSLEQGYEQYFGPGTRLTVT.

This clone appeared once. The chain has TRBV7-6 and TRBJ1-2, with 10 bases that match TRBD1. Germline CDR1 is SGHVS and CDR2 is FNYEAQ. J lost 3 bases, V lost 4 bases, and 8 bases had no gene match. There are 16 residues in the CDR3. CDR3 coding DNA: TGTGCCAGCAGCTCACCCCCCGGGACAGGGGACTATGGCTACACCTTC. This codes for CASSSPPGTGDYGYTF.

The J gene is TRBJ2-1, the V gene TRBV9; no clear D. The CDR3 totals 12 residues. Trimming removed 4 bases at V and 9 bases at J, with 11 bases between. Germline V gene sequence: CDR1 SGDLS, CDR2 YYNGEE. The CDR3 spells CASSPEAFEQFF. The DNA of the CDR3 is TGTGCCAGCAGCCCAGAAGCTTTTGAGCAGTTCTTC.

CDR3 amino acids: CASSQQGNGLAGHTDTQYF. The CDR3 bases are TGTGCCAGCAGCCAACAAGGAAACGGACTAGCGGGCCACACAGATACGCAGTATTTT. The J gene is TRBJ2-3, the V gene TRBV4-2, with TRBD2 matching over 11 bases. The J segment lost 2 bases and the V segment lost 2 bases, leaving 12 bases of the junction unmatched. CDR1 and CDR2 from the germline V gene are LGHNA and YNFKEQ. The CDR3 is 19 residues long.

The chain links TRBV6-1 to TRBJ1-1; no clear D gene. Germline lookup yields CDR1 MNHNS and CDR2 SASEGT. The CDR3 is made up of 14 amino acids. V lost 6 bases, J lost 2 bases, and 13 bases lay in between. The CDR3 DNA sequence: TGTGCCAGCAGACACGGACTGAAAAACACTGAAGCTTTCTTT. Its protein product is CASRHGLKNTEAFF.

The V and J genes are TRBV7-6 and TRBJ2-5; D uncertain. The DNA end is a closer match to TRBJ2-7, so the J assignment may be wrong. The V gene's germline CDR1 is SGHVS and CDR2 FNYEAQ. CDR3 size: 12 residues. The CDR3 DNA reads as TGTGCCAGCAGCTTAGAACGGTCCGAGCAGTACTTC. It yields the protein CASSLERSEQYF.

This clone was recorded only once. This chain connects TRBV28 to TRBJ2-7; possibly TRBD1 for D (6 bases). V lost 6 bases and J 3 bases, leaving 12 bases between the germline ends. This CDR3 spans 13 amino acids. Germline assignment: CDR1 MDHEN and CDR2 SYDVKM. The DNA for the CDR3 is TGTGCCAGCAGCTCCGGGACATACTACGAGCAGTACTTC. Its translation is CASSSGTYYEQYF.

This clone is a singleton in its sample. The chain couples TRBV9 to TRBJ2-1, with 8 positions matching TRBD2. V was pared by 3 bases and J by 1 base, with 9 bases of the junction left unmatched. This CDR3 contains 17 residues. CDR1 SGDLS and CDR2 YYNGEE come from the germline V gene. CDR3 loop: CASSARSGGPSYNEQFF. CDR3 nucleotide sequence: TGTGCCAGCAGCGCCAGATCGGGGGGGCCTTCCTACAATGAGCAGTTCTTC.